This T cell receptor (beta chain) was sequenced during a study of CD8+CD57+ T cells in acquired aplastic anemia. Study-level points and caveats: Found in both controls and patients were twenty-nine CD8+ CDR3 sequences.

As concerns this clonotype: Its specificity is not known.

The template for TCR beta VDJ and CDR3 sequence profiling was genomic DNA. TCRdb used MiXCR to reprocess the reads, holding one entry per CDR3 protein. The sample yields around 130,000 distinct CDR3 sequences, 48% seen once. Germline CDR1 and CDR2: SGDLS and YYNGEE. V was trimmed by 1 base and J by 7 bases, leaving 17 bases between them. This CDR3 contains 15 residues. Input material: sorted CD4+, CD8+, or CD8+CD57+ T cells (not recorded which) from PBMCs. The gene calls are TRBV9 and TRBJ1-2; possibly TRBD1 for D (5 bases). The receptor's source is a human donor in good health, serving as a control. The CDR3 coding sequence is TGTGCCAGCAGCGTATTGGGGACGGACACGCTTGGCTACACCTTC. This encodes CASSVLGTDTLGYTF.